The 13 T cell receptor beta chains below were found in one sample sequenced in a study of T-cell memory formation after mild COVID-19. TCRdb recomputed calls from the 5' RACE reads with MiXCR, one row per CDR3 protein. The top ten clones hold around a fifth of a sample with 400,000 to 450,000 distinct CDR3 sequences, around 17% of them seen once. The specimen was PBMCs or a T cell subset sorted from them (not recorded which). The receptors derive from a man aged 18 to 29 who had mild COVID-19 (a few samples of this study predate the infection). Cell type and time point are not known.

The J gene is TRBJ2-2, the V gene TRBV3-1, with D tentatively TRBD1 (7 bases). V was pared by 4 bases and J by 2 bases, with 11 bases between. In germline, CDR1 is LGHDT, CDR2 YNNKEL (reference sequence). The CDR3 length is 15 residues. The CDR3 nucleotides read TGTGCCAGCAGCCGCGGGACAGACAACACCGGGGAGCTGTTTTTT. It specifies CASSRGTDNTGELFF.

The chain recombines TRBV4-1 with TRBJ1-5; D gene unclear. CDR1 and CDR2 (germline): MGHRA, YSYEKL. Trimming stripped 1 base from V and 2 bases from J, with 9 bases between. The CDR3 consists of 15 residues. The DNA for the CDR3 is TGCGCCAGCAGCCAAGTATCCGGCGGCAATCAGCCCCAGCATTTT. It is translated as CASSQVSGGNQPQHF.

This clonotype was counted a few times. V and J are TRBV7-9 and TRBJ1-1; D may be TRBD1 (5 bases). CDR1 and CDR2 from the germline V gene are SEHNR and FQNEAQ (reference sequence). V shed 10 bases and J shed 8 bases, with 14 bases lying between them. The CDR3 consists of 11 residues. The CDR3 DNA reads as TGTGCCACCAGAGGGGCAGGGGAAGCTTTCTTT. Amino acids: CATRGAGEAFF.

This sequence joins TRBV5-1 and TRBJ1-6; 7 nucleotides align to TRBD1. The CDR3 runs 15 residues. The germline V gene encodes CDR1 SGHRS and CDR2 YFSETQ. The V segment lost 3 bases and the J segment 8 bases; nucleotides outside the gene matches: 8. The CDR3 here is CASSSNRGGDSPLHF. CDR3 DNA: TGCGCCAGCAGCTCAAACAGGGGTGGGGATTCACCCCTCCACTTT.

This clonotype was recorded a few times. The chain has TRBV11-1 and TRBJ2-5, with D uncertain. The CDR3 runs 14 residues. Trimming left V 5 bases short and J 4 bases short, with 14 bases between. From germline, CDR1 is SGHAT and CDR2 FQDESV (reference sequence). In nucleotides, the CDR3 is TGTGCCAGCAGCCCCGTCGTTTGGGGAGAGACCCAGTACTTC. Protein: CASSPVVWGETQYF.

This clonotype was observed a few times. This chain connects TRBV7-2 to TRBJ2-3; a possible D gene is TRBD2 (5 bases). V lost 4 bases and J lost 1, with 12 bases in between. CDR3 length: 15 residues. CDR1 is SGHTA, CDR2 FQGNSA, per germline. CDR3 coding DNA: TGTGCCAGCAGCTCAATTAGCGTCGGCACAGATACGCAGTATTTT. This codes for CASSSISVGTDTQYF.

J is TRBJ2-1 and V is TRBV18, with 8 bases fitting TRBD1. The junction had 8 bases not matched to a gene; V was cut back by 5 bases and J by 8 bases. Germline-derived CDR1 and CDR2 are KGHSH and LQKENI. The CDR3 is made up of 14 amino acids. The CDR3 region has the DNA TGTGCCAGCTCAACGGACAGGGTCGTCGATGAGCAGTTCTTC. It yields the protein CASSTDRVVDEQFF.

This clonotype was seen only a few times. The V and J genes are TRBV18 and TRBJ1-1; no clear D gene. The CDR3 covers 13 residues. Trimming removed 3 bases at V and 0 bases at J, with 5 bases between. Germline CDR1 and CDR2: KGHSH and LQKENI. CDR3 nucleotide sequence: TGTGCCAGCTCACCGGCTTTGAACACTGAAGCTTTCTTT. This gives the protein CASSPALNTEAFF.

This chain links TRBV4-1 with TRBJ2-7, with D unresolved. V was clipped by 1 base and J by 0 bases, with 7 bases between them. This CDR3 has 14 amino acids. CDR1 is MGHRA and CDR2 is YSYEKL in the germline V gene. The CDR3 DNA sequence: TGCGCCAGCAGCCAAGCTTCGGACTCCTACGAGCAGTACGTC. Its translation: CASSQASDSYEQYV.

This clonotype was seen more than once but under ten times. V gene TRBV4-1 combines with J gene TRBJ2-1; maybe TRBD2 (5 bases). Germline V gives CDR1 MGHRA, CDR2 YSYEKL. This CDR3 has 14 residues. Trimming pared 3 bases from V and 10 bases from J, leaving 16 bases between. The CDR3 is CASSHPLGAREQFF. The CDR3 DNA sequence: TGCGCCAGCAGCCACCCCCTGGGAGCCAGGGAGCAGTTCTTC.

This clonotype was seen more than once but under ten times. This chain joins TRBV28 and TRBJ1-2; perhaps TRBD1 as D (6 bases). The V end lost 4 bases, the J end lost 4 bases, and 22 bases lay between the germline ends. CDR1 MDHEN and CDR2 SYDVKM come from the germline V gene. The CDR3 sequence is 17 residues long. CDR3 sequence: CASSYATSAGGVYGYTF. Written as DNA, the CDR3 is TGTGCCAGCAGTTACGCCACCTCCGCCGGGGGCGTCTATGGCTACACCTTC.

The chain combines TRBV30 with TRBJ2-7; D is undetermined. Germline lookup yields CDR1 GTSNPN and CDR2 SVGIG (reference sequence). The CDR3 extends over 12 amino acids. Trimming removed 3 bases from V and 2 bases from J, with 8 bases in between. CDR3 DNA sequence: TGTGCCTGGAGGCCGCACACCTACGAGCAGTACTTC. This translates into CAWRPHTYEQYF.

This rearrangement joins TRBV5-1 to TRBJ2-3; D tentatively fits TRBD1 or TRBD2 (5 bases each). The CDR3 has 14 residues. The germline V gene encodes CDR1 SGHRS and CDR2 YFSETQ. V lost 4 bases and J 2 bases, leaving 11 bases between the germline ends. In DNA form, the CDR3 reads TGCGCCAGCAGCCCTGGGACCACCACAGATACGCAGTATTTT. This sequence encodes CASSPGTTTDTQYF. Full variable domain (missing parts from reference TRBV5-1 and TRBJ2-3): KAGVTQTPRYLIKTRGQQVTLSCSPISGHRSVSWYQQTPGQGLQFLFEYFSETQRNKGNFPGRFSGRQFSNSRSEMNVSTLELGDSALYLCASSPGTTTDTQYFGPGTRLTVL.